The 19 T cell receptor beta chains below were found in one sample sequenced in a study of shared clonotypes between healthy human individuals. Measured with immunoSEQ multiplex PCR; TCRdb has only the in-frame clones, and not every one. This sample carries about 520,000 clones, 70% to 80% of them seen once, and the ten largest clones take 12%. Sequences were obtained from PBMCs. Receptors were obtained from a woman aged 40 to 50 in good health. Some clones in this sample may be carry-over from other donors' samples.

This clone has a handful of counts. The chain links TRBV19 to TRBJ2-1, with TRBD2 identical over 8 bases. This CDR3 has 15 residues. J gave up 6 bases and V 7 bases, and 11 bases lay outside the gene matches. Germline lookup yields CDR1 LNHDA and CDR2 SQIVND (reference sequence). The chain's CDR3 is CASTLRGGLGNEQFF. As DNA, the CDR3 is TGTGCCAGTACCCTTAGGGGGGGACTAGGCAATGAGCAGTTCTTC.

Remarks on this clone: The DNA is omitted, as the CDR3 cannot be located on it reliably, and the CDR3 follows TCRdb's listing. CDR3 protein: CASTSGWAWGNTGELFF. V is TRBV21-1 and J is TRBJ2-2. TRBV21-1 is an annotated pseudogene. The CDR3 comprises 17 residues, both ends counted.

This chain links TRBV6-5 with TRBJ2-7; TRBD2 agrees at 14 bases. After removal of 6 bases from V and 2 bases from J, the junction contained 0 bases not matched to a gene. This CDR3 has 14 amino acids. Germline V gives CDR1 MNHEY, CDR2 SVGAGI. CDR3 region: CASRTSGRAYEQYF. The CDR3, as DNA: TGTGCCAGCAGGACTAGCGGGAGGGCCTACGAGCAGTACTTC.

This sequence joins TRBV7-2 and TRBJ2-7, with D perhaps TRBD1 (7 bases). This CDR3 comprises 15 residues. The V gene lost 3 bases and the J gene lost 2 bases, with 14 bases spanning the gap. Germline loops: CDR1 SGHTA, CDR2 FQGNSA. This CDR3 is CASSFLTGRTYEQYF. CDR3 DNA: TGTGCCAGCAGCTTTCTGACAGGGAGGACCTACGAGCAGTACTTC.

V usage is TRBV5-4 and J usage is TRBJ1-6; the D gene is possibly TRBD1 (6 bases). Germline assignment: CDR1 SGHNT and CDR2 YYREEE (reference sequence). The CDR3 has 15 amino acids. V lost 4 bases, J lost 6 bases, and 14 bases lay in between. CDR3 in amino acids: CASSPGGSGNSPLHF. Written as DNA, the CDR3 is TGTGCCAGCAGCCCTGGGGGCTCTGGTAATTCACCCCTCCACTTT. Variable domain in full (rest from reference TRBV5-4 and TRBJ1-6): ETGVTQSPTHLIKTRGQQVTLRCSSQSGHNTVSWYQQALGQGPQFIFQYYREEENGRGNFPPRFSGLQFPNYSSELNVNALELDDSALYLCASSPGGSGNSPLHFGNGTRLTVT.

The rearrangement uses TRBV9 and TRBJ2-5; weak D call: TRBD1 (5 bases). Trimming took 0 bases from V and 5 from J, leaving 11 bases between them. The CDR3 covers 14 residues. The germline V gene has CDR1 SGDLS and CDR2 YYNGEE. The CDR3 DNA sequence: TGTGCCAGCAGCGTAGAGCCAGGGATGGAGACCCAGTACTTC. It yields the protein CASSVEPGMETQYF.

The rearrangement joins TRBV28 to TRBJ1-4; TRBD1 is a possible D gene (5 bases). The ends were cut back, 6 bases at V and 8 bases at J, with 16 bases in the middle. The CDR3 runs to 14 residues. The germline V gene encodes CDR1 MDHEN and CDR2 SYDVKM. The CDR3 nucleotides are TGTGCCAGCAGGAATGAGGGACCCCAGGAAAAACTGTTTTTT. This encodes CASRNEGPQEKLFF.

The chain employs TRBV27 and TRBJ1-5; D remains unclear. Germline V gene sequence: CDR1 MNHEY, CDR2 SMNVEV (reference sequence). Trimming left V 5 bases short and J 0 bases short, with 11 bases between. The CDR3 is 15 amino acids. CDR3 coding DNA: TGTGCCAGCAGTCCCTCACGGAATAGCAATCAGCCCCAGCATTTT. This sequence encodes CASSPSRNSNQPQHF.

The DNA of the CDR3 is TGTGCCAGCAGCTTAGCGACTAGCGGGAGGGCCCGGGAGCTGTTTTTT. This gives the protein CASSLATSGRARELFF. V gene TRBV7-8 combines with J gene TRBJ2-2, with 14 bases identical to TRBD2. Unmatched junction bases numbered 3, after V lost 0 bases and J lost 9 bases. This CDR3 region has 16 residues. Per germline, CDR1 SGHVS and CDR2 FQNEAQ.

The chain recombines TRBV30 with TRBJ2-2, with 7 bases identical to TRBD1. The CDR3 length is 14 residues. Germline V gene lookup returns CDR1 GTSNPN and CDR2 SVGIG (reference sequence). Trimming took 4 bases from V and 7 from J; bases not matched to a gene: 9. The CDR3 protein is CAWKVWTGGGELFF. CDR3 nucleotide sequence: TGTGCCTGGAAAGTCTGGACAGGAGGCGGGGAGCTGTTTTTT.

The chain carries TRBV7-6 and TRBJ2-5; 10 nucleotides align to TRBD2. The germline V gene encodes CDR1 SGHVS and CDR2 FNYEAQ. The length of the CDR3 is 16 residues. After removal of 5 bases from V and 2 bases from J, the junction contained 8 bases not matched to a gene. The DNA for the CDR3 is TGTGCCAGCAGCGCCCGGTGGACTAGCGGACAAGAGACCCAGTACTTC. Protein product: CASSARWTSGQETQYF.

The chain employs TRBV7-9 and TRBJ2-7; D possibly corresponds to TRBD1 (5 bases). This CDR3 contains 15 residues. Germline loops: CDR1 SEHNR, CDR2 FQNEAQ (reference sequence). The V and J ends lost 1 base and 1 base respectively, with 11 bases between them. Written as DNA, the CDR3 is TGTGCCAGCAGCTTAGGACGGCAGGGTTCCTACGAGCAGTACTTC. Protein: CASSLGRQGSYEQYF.

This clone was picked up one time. The CDR3 sequence is CASSLVAYSSYNEQFF. The CDR3 DNA reads as TGCGCCAGCAGCTTGGTTGCCTACAGCTCCTACAATGAGCAGTTCTTC. The chain carries TRBV5-1 and TRBJ2-1; D is unclear. V was pared by 0 bases and J by 0 bases, with 10 bases between. The germline V gene has CDR1 SGHRS and CDR2 YFSETQ. The CDR3 length is 16 residues.

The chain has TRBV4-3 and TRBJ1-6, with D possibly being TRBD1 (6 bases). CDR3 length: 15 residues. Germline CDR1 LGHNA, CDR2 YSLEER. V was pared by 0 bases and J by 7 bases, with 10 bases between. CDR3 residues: CASSQEVRGNSPLHF. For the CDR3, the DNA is TGCGCCAGCAGCCAAGAGGTCAGGGGCAATTCACCCCTCCACTTT.

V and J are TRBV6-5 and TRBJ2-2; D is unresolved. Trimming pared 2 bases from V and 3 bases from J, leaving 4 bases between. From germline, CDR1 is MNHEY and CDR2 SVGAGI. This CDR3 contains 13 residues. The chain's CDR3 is CASSYTDTGELFF. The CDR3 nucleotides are TGTGCCAGCAGTTACACGGACACCGGGGAGCTGTTTTTT.

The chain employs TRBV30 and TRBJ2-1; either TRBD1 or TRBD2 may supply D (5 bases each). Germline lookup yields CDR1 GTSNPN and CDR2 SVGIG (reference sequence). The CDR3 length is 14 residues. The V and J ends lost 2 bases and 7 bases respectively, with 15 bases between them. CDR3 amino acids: CAWSMARWGNEQFF. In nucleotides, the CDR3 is TGTGCCTGGAGTATGGCCCGGTGGGGGAATGAGCAGTTCTTC.

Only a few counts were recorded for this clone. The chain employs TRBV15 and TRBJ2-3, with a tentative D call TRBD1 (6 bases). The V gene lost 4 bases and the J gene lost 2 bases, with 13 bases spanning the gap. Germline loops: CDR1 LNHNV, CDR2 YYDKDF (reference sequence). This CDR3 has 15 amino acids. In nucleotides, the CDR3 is TGTGCCACCAGCATCGGCAGGGGTTCCACAGATACGCAGTATTTT. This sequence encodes CATSIGRGSTDTQYF.

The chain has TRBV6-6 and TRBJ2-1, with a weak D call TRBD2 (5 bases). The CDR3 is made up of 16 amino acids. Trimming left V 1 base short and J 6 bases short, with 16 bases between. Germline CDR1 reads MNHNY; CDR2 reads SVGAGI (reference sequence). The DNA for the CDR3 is TGTGCCAGCAGTTACTTTCCTAGCAGGCCCCTCAATGAGCAGTTCTTC. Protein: CASSYFPSRPLNEQFF.

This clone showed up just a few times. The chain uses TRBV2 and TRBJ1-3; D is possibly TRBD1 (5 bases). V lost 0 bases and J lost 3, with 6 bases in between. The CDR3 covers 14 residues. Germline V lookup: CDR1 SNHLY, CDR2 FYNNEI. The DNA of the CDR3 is TGTGCCAGCAGTGAAGCAGGGGTTGGAAACACCATATATTTT. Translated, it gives CASSEAGVGNTIYF.